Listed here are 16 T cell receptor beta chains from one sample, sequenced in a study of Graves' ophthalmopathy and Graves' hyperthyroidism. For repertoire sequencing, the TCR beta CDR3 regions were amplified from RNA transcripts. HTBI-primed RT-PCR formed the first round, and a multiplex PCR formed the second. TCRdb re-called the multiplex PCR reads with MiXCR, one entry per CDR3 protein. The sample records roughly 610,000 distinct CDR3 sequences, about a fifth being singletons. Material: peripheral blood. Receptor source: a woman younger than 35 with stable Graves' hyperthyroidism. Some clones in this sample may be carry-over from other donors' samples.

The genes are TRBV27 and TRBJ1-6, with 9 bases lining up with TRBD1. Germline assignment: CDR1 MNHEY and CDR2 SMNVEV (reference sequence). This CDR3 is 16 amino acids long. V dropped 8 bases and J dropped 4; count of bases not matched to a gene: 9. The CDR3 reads CASRTGVSEYNSPLHF. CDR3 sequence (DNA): TGTGCCAGCCGGACAGGGGTTTCGGAGTATAATTCACCCCTCCACTTT.

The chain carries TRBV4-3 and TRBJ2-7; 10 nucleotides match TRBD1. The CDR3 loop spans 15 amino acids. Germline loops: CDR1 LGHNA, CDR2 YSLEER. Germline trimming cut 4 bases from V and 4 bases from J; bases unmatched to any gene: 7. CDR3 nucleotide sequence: TGCGCCAGCAGCCCCGACAGGGGGCGTAGGTACGAGCAGTACTTC. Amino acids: CASSPDRGRRYEQYF.

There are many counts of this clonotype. The CDR3 DNA reads as TGTGCCAGCAGCCATGGGCGGGAGCGTGGCTATGGCTACACCTTC. This translates into CASSHGRERGYGYTF. The V call is TRBV3-1, the J call TRBJ1-2; D is uncertain. The CDR3 is made up of 15 amino acids. V was pared by 3 bases and J by 4 bases, with 15 bases between. CDR1 is LGHDT, CDR2 YNNKEL, per germline (reference sequence).

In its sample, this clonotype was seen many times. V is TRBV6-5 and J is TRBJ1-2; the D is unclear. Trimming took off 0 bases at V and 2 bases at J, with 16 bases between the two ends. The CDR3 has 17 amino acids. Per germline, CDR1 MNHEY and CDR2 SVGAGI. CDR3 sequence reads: CASSYSLTPRGNYGYTF. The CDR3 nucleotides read TGTGCCAGCAGTTACTCTCTGACACCACGGGGAAACTATGGCTACACCTTC.

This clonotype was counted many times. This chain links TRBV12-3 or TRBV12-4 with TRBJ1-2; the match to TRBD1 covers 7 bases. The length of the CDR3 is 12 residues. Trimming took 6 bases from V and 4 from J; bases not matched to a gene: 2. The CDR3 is CASSGQAYGYTF. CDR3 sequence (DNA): TGTGCCAGCAGCGGACAGGCCTATGGCTACACCTTC.

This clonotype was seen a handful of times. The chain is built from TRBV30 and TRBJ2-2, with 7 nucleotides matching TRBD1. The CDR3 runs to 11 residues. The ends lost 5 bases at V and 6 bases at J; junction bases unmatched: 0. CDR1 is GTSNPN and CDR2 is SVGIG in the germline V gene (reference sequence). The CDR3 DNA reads TGTGCCTGGCAGGGGGCCGGGGAGCTGTTTTTT. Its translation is CAWQGAGELFF.

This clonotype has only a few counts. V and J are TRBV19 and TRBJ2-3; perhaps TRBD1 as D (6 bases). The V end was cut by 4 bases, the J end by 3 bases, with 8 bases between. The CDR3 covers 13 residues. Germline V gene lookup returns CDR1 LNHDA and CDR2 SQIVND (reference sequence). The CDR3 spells CASSTQGTDTQYF. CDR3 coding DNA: TGTGCCAGTAGTACCCAGGGGACAGATACGCAGTATTTT.

CDR3 loop: CASSRRLAGPNEQYF. The CDR3, as DNA: TGTGCCAGCAGTCGTAGACTAGCGGGGCCGAACGAGCAGTACTTC. The V and J genes are TRBV6-1 and TRBJ2-7; 11 bases match TRBD2. CDR1 and CDR2 (germline): MNHNS, SASEGT. With 5 bases clipped from V and 5 bases from J, the junction kept 8 bases outside the gene matches. The CDR3 runs 15 residues.

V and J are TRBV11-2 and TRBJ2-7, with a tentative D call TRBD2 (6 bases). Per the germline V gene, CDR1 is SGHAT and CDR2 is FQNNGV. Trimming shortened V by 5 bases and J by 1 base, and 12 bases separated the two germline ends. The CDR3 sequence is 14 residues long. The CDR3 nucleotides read TGTGCCAGCAGCCCTCGCCGGGAGTCCTACGAGCAGTACTTC. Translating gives CASSPRRESYEQYF.

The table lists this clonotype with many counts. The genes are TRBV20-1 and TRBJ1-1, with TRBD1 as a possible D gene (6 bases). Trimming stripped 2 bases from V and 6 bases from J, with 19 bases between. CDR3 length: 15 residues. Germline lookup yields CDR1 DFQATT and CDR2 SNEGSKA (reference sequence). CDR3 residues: CSARLELGGQPEAFF. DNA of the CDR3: TGCAGTGCTAGACTCGAACTGGGGGGGCAGCCTGAAGCTTTCTTT.

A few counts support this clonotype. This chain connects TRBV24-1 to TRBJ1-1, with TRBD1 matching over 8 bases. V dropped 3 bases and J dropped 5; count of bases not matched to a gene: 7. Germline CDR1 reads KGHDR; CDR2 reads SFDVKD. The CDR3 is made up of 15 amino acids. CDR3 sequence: CATSDARGRGTEAFF. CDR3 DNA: TGTGCCACCAGTGATGCCAGGGGGCGAGGGACTGAAGCTTTCTTT.

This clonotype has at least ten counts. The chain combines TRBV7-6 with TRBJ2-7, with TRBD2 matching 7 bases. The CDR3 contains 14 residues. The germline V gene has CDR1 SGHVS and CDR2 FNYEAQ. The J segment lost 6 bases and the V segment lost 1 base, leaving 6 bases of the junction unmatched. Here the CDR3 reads CASSLGGGSAEQYF. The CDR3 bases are TGTGCCAGCAGCTTAGGAGGCGGGAGTGCCGAGCAGTACTTC.

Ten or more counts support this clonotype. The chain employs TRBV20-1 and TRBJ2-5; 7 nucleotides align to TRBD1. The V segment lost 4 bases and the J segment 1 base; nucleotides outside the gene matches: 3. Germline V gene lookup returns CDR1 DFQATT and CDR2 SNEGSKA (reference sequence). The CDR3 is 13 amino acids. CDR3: CSAKDRSQETQYF. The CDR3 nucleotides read TGCAGTGCTAAGGACAGGTCCCAAGAGACCCAGTACTTC.

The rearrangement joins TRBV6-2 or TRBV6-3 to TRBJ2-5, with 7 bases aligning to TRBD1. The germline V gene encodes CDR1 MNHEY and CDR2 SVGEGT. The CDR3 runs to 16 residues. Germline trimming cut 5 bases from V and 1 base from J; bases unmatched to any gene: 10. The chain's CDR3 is CASSLRQGTAQETQYF. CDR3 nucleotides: TGTGCCAGCAGTCTCCGACAGGGAACCGCCCAAGAGACCCAGTACTTC.

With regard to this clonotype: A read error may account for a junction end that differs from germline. DNA for the CDR3: TGTGCCAGCAGCATCCGTGGATTGAGGGGCTACAGCTTC. Its protein product is CASSIRGLRGYSF. The V gene is TRBV12-3 or TRBV12-4, the J gene TRBJ1-2, with D maybe TRBD1 (5 bases). CDR3 length: 13 amino acids.

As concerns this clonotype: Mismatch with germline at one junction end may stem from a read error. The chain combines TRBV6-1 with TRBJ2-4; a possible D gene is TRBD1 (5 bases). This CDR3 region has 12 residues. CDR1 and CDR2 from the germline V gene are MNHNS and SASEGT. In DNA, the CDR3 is TGTGCCAGCAGTGATCCTGGAAAGGGGCTTAACTTC. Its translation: CASSDPGKGLNF.